This TCR beta chain derives from a study of tumor-infiltrating lymphocytes in glioblastoma multiforme. Study results and limitations: Only one glioblastoma patient had TCR and mutation analysis.

TCRB libraries came from RNA via three nested multiplex PCR rounds. TCRdb recomputed calls from the multiplex PCR reads with MiXCR, one row per CDR3 protein. The table has approximately 20,000 distinct CDR3 sequences, about 70% seen once. This clonotype was seen ten or more times. Its cognate antigen is unknown. The sample taken for sequencing was peripheral blood. The TCR was taken from a male donor with glioblastoma.

CDR3 amino acids: CASSPGGRGSQPQHF. CDR3 nucleotides: TGTGCCAGCAGCCCGGGGGGGCGGGGGTCTCAGCCCCAGCATTTT. The chain has TRBV28 and TRBJ1-5, with D perhaps matching TRBD1 (6 bases). This CDR3 spans 15 amino acids. Trimming took 6 bases from V and 6 from J, leaving 18 bases between them. Germline V gene lookup returns CDR1 MDHEN and CDR2 SYDVKM.